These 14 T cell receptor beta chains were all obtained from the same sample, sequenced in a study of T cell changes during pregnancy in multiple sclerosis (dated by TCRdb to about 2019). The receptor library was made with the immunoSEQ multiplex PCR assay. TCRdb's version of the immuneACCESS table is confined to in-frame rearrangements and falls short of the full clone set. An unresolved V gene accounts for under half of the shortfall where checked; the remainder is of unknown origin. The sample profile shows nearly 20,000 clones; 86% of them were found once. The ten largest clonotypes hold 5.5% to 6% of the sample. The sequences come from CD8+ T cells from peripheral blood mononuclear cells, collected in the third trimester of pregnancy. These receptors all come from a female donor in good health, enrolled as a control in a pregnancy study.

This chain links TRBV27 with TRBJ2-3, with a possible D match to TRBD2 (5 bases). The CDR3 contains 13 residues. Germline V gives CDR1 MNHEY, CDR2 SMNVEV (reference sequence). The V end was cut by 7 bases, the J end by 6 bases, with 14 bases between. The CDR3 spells CASMALGVDTQYF. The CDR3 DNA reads TGTGCCAGCATGGCACTAGGCGTCGATACGCAGTATTTT.

DNA for the CDR3: TGTGCCAGCTCTTCGGGGGGGGACACTGAAGCTTTCTTT. Translated, it gives CASSSGGDTEAFF. The V gene is TRBV7-6, the J gene TRBJ1-1, with D maybe TRBD1 (5 bases). V was clipped by 8 bases and J by 3 bases, with 13 bases between them. Per germline, CDR1 SGHVS and CDR2 FNYEAQ. The CDR3 runs to 13 residues.

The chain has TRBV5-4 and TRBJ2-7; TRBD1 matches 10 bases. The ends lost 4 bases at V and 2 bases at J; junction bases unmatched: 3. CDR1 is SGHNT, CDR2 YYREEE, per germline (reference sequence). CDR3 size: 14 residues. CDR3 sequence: CASSTGTGAYEQYF. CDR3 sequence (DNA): TGTGCCAGCAGCACGGGGACAGGGGCCTACGAGCAGTACTTC. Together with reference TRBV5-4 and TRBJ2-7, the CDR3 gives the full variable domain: ETGVTQSPTHLIKTRGQQVTLRCSSQSGHNTVSWYQQALGQGPQFIFQYYREEENGRGNFPPRFSGLQFPNYSSELNVNALELDDSALYLCASSTGTGAYEQYFGPGTRLTVT.

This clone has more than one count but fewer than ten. The CDR3 protein is CASKGLAGATDTQYF. CDR3 nucleotides: TGTGCCAGCAAAGGACTAGCGGGGGCCACAGATACGCAGTATTTT. The rearrangement links TRBV28 to TRBJ2-3; 13 positions match TRBD2. CDR1 is MDHEN and CDR2 is SYDVKM in the germline V gene. With V trimmed by 7 bases and J by 2 bases, 3 bases remained unmatched. This CDR3 is built from 15 residues. The whole variable domain, filled in from reference TRBV28 and TRBJ2-3, reads DVKVTQSSRYLVKRTGEKVFLECVQDMDHENMFWYRQDPGLGLRLIYFSYDVKMKEKGDIPEGYSVSREKKERFSLILESASTNQTSMYLCASKGLAGATDTQYFGPGTRLTVL.

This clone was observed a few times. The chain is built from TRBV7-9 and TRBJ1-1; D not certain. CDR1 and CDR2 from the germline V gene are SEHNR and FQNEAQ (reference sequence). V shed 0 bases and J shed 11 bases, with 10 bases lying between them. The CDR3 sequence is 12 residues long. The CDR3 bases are TGTGCCAGCAGCTTAGCGTCTCGGGAGGCTTTCTTT. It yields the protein CASSLASREAFF.

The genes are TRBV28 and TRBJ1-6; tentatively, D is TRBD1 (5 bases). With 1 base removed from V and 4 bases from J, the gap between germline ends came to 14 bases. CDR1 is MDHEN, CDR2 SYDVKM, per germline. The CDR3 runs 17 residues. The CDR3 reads CASSLYGAGLYNSPLHF. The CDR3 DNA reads TGTGCCAGCAGTTTATATGGGGCAGGACTATATAATTCACCCCTCCACTTT.

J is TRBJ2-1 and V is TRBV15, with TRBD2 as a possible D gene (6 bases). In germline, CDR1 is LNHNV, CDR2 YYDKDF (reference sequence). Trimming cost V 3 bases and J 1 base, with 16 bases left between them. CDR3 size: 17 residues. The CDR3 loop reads CATSSDGVAGSYNEQFF. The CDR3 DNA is TGTGCCACCAGCAGCGACGGAGTGGCGGGGTCCTACAATGAGCAGTTCTTC.

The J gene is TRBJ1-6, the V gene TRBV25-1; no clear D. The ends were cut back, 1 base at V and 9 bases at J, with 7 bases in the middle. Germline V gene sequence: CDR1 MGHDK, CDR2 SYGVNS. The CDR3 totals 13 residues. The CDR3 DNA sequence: TGTGCCAGCAGTGAATCCCGGAGTTCACCCCTCCACTTT. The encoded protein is CASSESRSSPLHF.

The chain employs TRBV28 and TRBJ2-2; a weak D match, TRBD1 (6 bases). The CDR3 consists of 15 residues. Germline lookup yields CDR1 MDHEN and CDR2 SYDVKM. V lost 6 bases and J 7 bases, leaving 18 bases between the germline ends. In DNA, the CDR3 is TGTGCCAGCAGCCTACAGGGCTTGGGGGTCGGGGAGCTGTTTTTT. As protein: CASSLQGLGVGELFF.

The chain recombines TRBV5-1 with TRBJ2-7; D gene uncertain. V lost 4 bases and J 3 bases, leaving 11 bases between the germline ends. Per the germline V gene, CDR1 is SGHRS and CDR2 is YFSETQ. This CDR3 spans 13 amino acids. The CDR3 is CASSPTESYEQYF. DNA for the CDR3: TGCGCCAGCAGCCCAACTGAGAGCTACGAGCAGTACTTC.

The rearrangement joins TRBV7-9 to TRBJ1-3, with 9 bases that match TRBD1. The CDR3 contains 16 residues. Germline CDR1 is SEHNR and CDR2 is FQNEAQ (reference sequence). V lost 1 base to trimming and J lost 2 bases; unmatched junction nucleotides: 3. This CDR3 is CASSLVQGATGNTIYF. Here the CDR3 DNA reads TGTGCCAGCAGCTTAGTACAGGGGGCAACTGGAAACACCATATATTTT.

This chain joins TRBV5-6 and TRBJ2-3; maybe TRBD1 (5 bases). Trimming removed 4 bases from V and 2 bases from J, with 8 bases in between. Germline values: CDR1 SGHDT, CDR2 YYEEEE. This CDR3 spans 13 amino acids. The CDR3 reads CASSPQDTDTQYF. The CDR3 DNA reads TGTGCCAGCAGCCCACAGGACACAGATACGCAGTATTTT.

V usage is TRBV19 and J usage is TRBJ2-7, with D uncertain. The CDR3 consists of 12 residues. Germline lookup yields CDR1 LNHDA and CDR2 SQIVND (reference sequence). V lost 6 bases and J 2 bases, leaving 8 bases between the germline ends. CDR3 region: CASSVRPYEQYF. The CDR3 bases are TGTGCCAGTAGCGTCAGGCCCTACGAGCAGTACTTC.

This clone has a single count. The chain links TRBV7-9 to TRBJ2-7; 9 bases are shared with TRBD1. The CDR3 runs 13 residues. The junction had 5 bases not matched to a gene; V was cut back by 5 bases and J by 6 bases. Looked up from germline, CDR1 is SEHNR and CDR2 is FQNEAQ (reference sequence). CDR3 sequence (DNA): TGTGCCAGCAGCCGACAGGGGGAGGTCGAGCAGTACTTC. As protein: CASSRQGEVEQYF.